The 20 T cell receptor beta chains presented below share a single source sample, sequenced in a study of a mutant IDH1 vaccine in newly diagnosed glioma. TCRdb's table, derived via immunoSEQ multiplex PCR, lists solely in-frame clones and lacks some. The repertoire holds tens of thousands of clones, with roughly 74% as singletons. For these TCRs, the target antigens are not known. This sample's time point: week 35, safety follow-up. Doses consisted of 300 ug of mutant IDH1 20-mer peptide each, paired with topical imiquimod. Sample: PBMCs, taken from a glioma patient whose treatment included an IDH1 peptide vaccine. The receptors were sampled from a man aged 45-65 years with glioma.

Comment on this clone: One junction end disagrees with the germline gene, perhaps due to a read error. The CDR3 protein is CASSDQSSGANVLIF. In DNA form, the CDR3 reads TGTGCCAGCTCGGATCAGTCCTCTGGGGCCAACGTCCTGATTTTC. V usage is TRBV18 and J usage is TRBJ2-6, with D possibly being TRBD1 (5 bases). The CDR3 consists of 15 residues. Germline CDR1 KGHSH, CDR2 LQKENI.

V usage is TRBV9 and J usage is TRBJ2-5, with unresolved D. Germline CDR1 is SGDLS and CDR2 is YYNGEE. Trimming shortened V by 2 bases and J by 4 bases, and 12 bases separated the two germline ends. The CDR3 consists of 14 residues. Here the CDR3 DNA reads TGTGCCAGCAGCGTCGGCACTATAGGAGAGACCCAGTACTTC. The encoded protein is CASSVGTIGETQYF.

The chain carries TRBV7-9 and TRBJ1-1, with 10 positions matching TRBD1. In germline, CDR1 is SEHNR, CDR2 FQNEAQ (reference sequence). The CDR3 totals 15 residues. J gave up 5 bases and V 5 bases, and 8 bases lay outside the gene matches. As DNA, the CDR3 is TGTGCCAGCAGCAATCGACAGGGGGCGCTTACTGAAGCTTTCTTT. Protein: CASSNRQGALTEAFF. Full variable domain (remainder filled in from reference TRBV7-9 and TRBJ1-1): DTGVSQNPRHKITKRGQNVTFRCDPISEHNRLYWYRQTLGQGPEFLTYFQNEAQLEKSRLLSDRFSAERPKGSFSTLEIQRTEQGDSAMYLCASSNRQGALTEAFFGQGTRLTVV.

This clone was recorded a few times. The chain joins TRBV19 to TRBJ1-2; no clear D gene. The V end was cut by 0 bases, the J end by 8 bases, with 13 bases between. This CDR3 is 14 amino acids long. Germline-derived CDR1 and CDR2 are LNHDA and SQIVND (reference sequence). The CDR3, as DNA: TGTGCCAGTAGTATAGATCTGGACGGATCAGGCTACACCTTC. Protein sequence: CASSIDLDGSGYTF.

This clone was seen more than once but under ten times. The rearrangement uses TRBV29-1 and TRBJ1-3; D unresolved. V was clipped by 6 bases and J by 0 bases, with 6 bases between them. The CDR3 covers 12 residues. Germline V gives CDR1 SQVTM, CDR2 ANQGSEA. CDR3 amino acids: CSVRYSGNTIYF. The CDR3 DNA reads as TGCAGCGTGAGATACTCTGGAAACACCATATATTTT.

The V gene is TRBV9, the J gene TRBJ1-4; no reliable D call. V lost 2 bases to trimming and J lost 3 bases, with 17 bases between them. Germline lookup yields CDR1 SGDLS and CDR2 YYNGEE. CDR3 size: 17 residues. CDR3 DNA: TGTGCCAGCAGCGTGGGCCAAGAGGCTTCGGCTAATGAAAAACTGTTTTTT. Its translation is CASSVGQEASANEKLFF.

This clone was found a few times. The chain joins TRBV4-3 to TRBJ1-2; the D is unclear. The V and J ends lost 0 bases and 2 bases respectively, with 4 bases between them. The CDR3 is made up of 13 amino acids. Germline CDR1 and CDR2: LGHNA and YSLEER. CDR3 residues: CASSQELNYGYTF. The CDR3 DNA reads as TGCGCCAGCAGCCAAGAATTGAACTATGGCTACACCTTC.

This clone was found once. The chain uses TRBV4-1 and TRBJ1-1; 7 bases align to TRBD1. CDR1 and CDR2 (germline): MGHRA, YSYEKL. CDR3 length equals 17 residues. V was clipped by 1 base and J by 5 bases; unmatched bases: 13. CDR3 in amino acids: CASSQGYWDRSVTEAFF. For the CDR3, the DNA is TGCGCCAGCAGCCAAGGCTACTGGGACAGATCAGTTACTGAAGCTTTCTTT.

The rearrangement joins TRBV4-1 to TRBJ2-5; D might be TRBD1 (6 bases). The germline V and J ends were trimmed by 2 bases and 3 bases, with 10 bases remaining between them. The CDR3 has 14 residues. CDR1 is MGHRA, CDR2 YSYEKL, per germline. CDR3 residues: CASSQRQVKETQYF. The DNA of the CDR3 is TGCGCCAGCAGCCAAAGACAGGTAAAAGAGACCCAGTACTTC.

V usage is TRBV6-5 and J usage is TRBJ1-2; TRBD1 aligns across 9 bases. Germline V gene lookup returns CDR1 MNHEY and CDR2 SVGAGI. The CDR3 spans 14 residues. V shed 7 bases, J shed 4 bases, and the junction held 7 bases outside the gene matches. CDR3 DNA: TGTGCCAGCAACTCCGGACAGGGGCCCTATGGCTACACCTTC. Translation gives CASNSGQGPYGYTF.

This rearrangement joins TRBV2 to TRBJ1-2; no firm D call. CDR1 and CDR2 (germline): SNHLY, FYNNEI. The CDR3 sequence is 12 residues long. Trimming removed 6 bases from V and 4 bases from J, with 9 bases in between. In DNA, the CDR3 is TGTGCCAGCAGAGGCCCCGGCTATGGCTACACCTTC. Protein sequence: CASRGPGYGYTF.

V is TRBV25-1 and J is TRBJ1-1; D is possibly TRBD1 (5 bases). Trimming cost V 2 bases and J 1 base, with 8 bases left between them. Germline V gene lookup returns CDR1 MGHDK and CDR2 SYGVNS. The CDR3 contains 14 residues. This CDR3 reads CASSEQGKNTEAFF. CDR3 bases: TGTGCCAGCAGTGAACAGGGTAAGAACACTGAAGCTTTCTTT.

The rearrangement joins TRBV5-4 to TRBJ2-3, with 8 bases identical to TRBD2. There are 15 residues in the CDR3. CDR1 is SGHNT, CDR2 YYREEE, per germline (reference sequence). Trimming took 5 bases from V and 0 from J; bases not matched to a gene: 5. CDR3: CASRESGGSTDTQYF. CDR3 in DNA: TGTGCCAGCAGGGAGAGCGGGGGTAGCACAGATACGCAGTATTTT.

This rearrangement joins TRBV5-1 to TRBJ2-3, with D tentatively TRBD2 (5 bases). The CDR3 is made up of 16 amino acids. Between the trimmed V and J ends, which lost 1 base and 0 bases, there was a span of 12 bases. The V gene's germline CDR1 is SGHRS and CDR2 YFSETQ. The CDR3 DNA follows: TGCGCCAGCAGCTTGATGTTTCGGACTAGCACAGATACGCAGTATTTT. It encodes CASSLMFRTSTDTQYF. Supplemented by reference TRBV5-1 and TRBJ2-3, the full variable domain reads KAGVTQTPRYLIKTRGQQVTLSCSPISGHRSVSWYQQTPGQGLQFLFEYFSETQRNKGNFPGRFSGRQFSNSRSEMNVSTLELGDSALYLCASSLMFRTSTDTQYFGPGTRLTVL.

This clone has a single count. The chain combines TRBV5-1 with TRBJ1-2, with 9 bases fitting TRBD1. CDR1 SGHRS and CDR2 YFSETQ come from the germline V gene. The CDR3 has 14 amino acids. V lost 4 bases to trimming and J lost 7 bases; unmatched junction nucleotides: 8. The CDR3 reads CASSPLTGGTGYTF. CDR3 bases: TGCGCCAGCAGCCCCCTAACAGGGGGCACTGGCTACACCTTC.

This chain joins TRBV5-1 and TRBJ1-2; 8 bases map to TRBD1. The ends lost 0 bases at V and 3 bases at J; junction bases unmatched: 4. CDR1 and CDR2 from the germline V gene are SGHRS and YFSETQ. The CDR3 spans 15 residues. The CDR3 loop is CASSLDQGADYGYTF. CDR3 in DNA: TGCGCCAGCAGCTTGGACCAGGGGGCGGACTATGGCTACACCTTC.

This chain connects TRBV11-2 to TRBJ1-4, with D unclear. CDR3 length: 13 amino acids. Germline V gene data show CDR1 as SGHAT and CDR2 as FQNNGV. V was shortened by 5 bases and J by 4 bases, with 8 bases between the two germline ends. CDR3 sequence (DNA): TGTGCCAGCAGCCCCCCGGTTAATGAAAAACTGTTTTTT. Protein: CASSPPVNEKLFF.

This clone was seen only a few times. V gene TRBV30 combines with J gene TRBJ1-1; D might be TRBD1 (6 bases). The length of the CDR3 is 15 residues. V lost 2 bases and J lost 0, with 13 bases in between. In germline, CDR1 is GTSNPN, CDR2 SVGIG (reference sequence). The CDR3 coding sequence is TGTGCCTGGAGTACCGGGACACCCATGAACACTGAAGCTTTCTTT. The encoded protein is CAWSTGTPMNTEAFF.

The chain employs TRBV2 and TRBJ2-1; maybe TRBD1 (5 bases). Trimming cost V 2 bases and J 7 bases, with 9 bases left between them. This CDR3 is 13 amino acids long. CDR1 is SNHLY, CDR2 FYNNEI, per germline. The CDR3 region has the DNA TGTGCCAGCAGTGAACAGGGCGAAAATGAGCAGTTCTTC. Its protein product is CASSEQGENEQFF.

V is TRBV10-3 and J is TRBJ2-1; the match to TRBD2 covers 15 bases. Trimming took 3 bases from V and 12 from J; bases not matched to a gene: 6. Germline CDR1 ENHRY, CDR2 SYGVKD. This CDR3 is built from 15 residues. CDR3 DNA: TGTGCCATCAGTGATGGACTAGCGGGGGGGCCGGGGCAGTTCTTC. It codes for CAISDGLAGGPGQFF.